The T cell receptor beta chain described here comes from a study of beta chain features in type 1 diabetes. Notes on the study in general: cDNA-based sequencing might over-represent cells highly expressing TCR. All four CD4+ subsets from Type 1 diabetes patients carried moderately but significantly shorter TCRB CDR3s. Whatever favoring of shorter templates PCR might show would apply equally to patients and controls.

What was sequenced were expressed TCRB transcripts, since all of the isolated RNA had been reverse transcribed. The method was immunoSEQ multiplex PCR; TCRdb's version includes in-frame clones alone and lacks a portion of them. The sample lists more than 95,000 clones, under 30% occurring once. Germline CDR1 is SGHRS and CDR2 is YFSETQ. V was clipped by 0 bases and J by 2 bases, with 7 bases between them. The CDR3 sequence is 14 residues long. This clone showed up just a few times. Its antigen remains unknown. Donors contributed one heparinised blood draw apiece, averaging around 120 mL. Sequencing was performed on central memory CD4+ T cells from blood. The sequence came from a woman aged 18-35 years with type 1 diabetes. The rearrangement links TRBV5-1 to TRBJ2-3, with D unresolved. DNA for the CDR3: TGCGCCAGCAGCTTGGGACACAACACAGATACGCAGTATTTT. Its translation: CASSLGHNTDTQYF.